The clone carrying this T cell receptor beta chain was detected ten times or more. MiXCR, run by TCRdb on the RT-PCR reads, gives a single entry per CDR3 protein. Here the sample spans about 700,000 distinct CDR3 sequences, 12% to 15% being singletons. Trimming removed 7 bases at V and 1 base at J, with 7 bases between. The CDR3 sequence is 13 residues long. The germline CDR1 and CDR2 sequences are MNHEY and SMNVEV (reference sequence). The material sequenced was memory CD4+ T cells from blood. The genes are TRBV27 and TRBJ2-2; no clear D. The clonotype originates from a female donor in good health, serving as a healthy control. This CDR3 reads CASKPLNTGELFF. Here the CDR3 DNA reads TGTGCCAGCAAACCCCTGAACACCGGGGAGCTGTTTTTT.